The subject of this entry is one T cell receptor beta chain. Its antigen is currently unknown. PCR amplification relied on 60 Vbeta primers (plus 13 Jbeta primers). TCRdb's table, derived via immunoSEQ multiplex PCR, lists solely in-frame clones and lacks some. The table lists some 120,000 clones, around three quarters of them singletons, with approximately 6.5% in the top ten. The data are from a study of cytomegalovirus exposure and HLA in healthy donors. Study-level findings and limits: Earlier results showed most TCR beta V segments being productive about 90% or about 30% of the time.

CDR1 is LNHDA, CDR2 SQIVND, per germline (reference sequence). The trim removed 3 bases at V and 2 bases at J, leaving 10 bases unmatched. This CDR3 is built from 16 residues. The chain couples TRBV19 to TRBJ2-7; 7 positions match TRBD2. Sequencing was done on a sample of PBMCs. The sequence was obtained from a middle-aged woman in good health and CMV-seronegative. CDR3 region: CASSIIGGRAAYEQYF. In DNA, the CDR3 is TGTGCCAGTAGTATCATCGGGGGGAGGGCCGCCTACGAGCAGTACTTC.